The clone carrying this TCR beta chain was detected once. Antigen: not known. Germline V CDR1 and CDR2: MNHEY, SVGAGI. CDR3 size: 14 residues. The ends lost 8 bases at V and 1 base at J; junction bases unmatched: 2. The data derive from a study of shared clonotypes between healthy human individuals. Study findings and constraints: Although depth was large, rarefaction showed that sequencing of the sorted subsets was incomplete.

Each of the donors was a healthy adult who was HIV-negative and had not had a recent acute infection or vaccination. Repertoires were generated with immunoSEQ multiplex PCR, while TCRdb's copy carries only in-frame clones and drops some. The table has 2 million to 2.5 million clones, approximately 95% seen once; the top ten hold 0.13%. The sequence came from a man aged 18-30 years in good health. Sequenced: naive CD4+ T cells sorted from blood. This sample's subset: CD45RA+ positively selected. This sequence joins TRBV6-5 and TRBJ2-7, with 13 bases identical to TRBD2. The CDR3: CASQGLAGSYEQYF. The DNA for the CDR3 is TGTGCCAGCCAGGGACTAGCGGGGTCCTACGAGCAGTACTTC.